Listed below are T cell receptor beta chains from one sample, sequenced in a study of cytomegalovirus exposure and HLA in healthy donors. Profiling relied on immunoSEQ multiplex PCR, and the TCRdb table lists in-frame clones only, not all of them. This sample has 85,000 to 90,000 clones, with 85% found just once. Material for sequencing was PBMCs. These TCRs come from a man aged 35-49 years in good health and CMV-seropositive. Both conserved end residues are trimmed from each CDR3.

J gene: TRBJ2-2
V gene: TRBV29-1
CDR3 protein: SVVTSGGTGELF

J gene: -
V gene: TRBV2
CDR3 protein: ASSAGQGIPGGYEQY

J gene: TRBJ1-1
V gene: TRBV6-1
CDR3 protein: ASSEEDRLKAF

J gene: TRBJ2-3
V gene: TRBV19
CDR3 protein: ASSTYRVASTDTQY

J gene: TRBJ1-5
V gene: TRBV6-5
CDR3 protein: ASTEQGGFNQPQH

J gene: TRBJ2-2
V gene: TRBV28
CDR3 protein: ASSATSGYTGELF

J gene: TRBJ2-2
V gene: TRBV13
CDR3 protein: ASSSGLAGRYTGELF

J gene: TRBJ1-1
V gene: TRBV11-3
CDR3 protein: ASSLNLGAEAF

J gene: TRBJ2-5
V gene: TRBV7-3
CDR3 protein: ASSSNGLAGGTQY

J gene: TRBJ1-6
V gene: TRBV7-8
CDR3 protein: ASRRADSYNSPLH

J gene: TRBJ2-1
V gene: TRBV5-4
CDR3 protein: ASSPTPVGQLYNEQF

J gene: TRBJ1-6
V gene: TRBV4-1
CDR3 protein: ASSQEPGQPNSPLH

J gene: TRBJ1-1
V gene: TRBV5-5
CDR3 protein: ASSLIIGPRGPDTEAF

J gene: TRBJ2-2
V gene: TRBV11-3
CDR3 protein: ASSLTGSGELF

J gene: TRBJ1-4
V gene: TRBV5-4
CDR3 protein: ASSVGAGTSEKLF

J gene: TRBJ2-5
V gene: TRBV19
CDR3 protein: ASDTSGSSGETQY

J gene: TRBJ2-3
V gene: TRBV9
CDR3 protein: ASSVTTGGVGTDTQY

J gene: TRBJ1-3
V gene: TRBV15
CDR3 protein: ATSARTAGNTIY

J gene: TRBJ2-3
V gene: TRBV7-3
CDR3 protein: ASSLTSGGADTQY

J gene: TRBJ2-7
V gene: TRBV6-1
CDR3 protein: ASMVPWGRYEQY